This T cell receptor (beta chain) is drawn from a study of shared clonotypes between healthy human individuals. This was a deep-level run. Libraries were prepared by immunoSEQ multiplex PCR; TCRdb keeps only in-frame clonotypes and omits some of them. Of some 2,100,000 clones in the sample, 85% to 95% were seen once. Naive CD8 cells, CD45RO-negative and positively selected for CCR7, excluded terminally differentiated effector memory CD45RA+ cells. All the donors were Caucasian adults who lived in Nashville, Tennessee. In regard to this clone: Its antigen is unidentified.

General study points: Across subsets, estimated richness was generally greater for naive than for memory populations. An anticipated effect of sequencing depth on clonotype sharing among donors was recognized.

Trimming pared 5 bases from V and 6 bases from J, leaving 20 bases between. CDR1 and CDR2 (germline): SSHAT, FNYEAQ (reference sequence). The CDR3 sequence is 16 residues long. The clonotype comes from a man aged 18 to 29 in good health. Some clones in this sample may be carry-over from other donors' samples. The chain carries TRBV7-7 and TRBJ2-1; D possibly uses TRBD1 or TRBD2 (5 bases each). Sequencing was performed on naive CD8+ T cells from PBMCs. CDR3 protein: CASSELGPTPVNEQFF. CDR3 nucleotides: TGTGCCAGCAGCGAGTTGGGACCCACCCCCGTCAATGAGCAGTTCTTC.